This T cell receptor beta chain comes out of a study of identical twins (dated by TCRdb to 2016 to 2017). General notes on the study: TCR alpha and beta repertoires from monozygotic twins, unrelated adults of various ages and cord blood were deep-sequenced to test whether fetal clonotypes persist. To rule out contamination, replicate twin experiments were performed at different times with different library preparation protocols. Summary of the overall study and its limitations: Because the same donors could not be followed over many years, conclusions were based on cross-sectional statistical analysis. Compared with coincidental sharing between unrelated individuals, out-of-frame TCR alpha sequences shared between twins showed an excess of sequences with low generation probability. Excess twin sharing in beta out-of-frame sequences was weaker because fewer shared sequences lowered the signal-to-noise ratio. Invariant T cells such as MAIT and iNKT could partly confound zero-insertion analyses, though diverse VJ usage argued against this for most clonotypes. Recombination models systematically underestimated out-of-frame TCR alpha sharing in monozygotic twins but agreed with sharing between unrelated individuals. Fewer insertions were carried by abundant cord blood beta clonotypes, a similar but weaker trend appeared in young adult naive repertoires, and no such trend appeared in memory repertoires.

This clonotype was detected many times. Its antigen is not yet known. Base qualities are not at hand, and no much larger clone is one base apart. V and J lose 3 bases and 0 bases, and a span of 10 bases separates them. In the germline V gene, CDR1 corresponds to SGHRS and CDR2 to YFSETQ. CDR3 length: 15 amino acids, cysteine to phenylalanine. The kept DNA is CDR3 alone, 45 bases in frame from the first base. Every donor was a healthy Caucasian. Three pairs of female monozygotic twins, all aged roughly 18 to 29 years, were included in the twin cohort. RNA for TCR libraries was isolated from peripheral blood mononuclear cells. To prepare the library, 5' RACE was applied. TCRdb lists the instrument as Illumina HiSeq 2000. A universal primer binding site was introduced by template switching, and a unique molecular identifier was present in the final cDNA, enabling accurate counting of TCR cDNA molecules. Specific primers in the conserved constant-segment region were used to synthesize first-strand cDNA for TCR alpha and beta chains. Each cDNA library was double barcoded, with a SMART-Mk sample barcode plus Illumina barcodes, to control for contamination. TruSeq adapter sequences, together with Illumina sample barcodes, were added in two successive PCR steps. TCR alpha and beta cDNA libraries were sequenced on the Illumina HiSeq platform with custom primers. Per the original workflow: Raw reads were processed with MiGEC to extract unique molecular identifiers, and MiXCR was used to determine CDR3 positions. Recombination models were inferred per individual with the repgenHMM and IGoR tools using an EM algorithm. The tcR package in R was used for shared clonotype analysis, with sharing normalized by the product of cloneset sizes. To study raw recombination free of thymic and clonal selection effects, out-of-frame nonproductive sequences were analyzed. Through fastp at Q25 and MiXCR, TCRdb rebuilt clones from the public reads, retaining in-frame beta chains. Each CDR3 protein appears once, grouped with its most common genes and DNA. TCRdb's processing, not the authors', yielded these V and J calls. This sample has roughly 720,000 distinct CDR3 sequences in its table, and about 20% of those were observed once. The ten biggest clones cover about 12% of the sample.

This sample also appeared in a second study, on T cells expressing NK-cell markers. The second publication reports: Three sorted T-cell subsets (CD3+CD56+NKG2C+, CD3+CD56+NKG2C- and CD3+CD56-NKG2C+) from fewer than 10 donors had their TCR beta-chain repertoires profiled. Among the eight sequenced donors, seven were HCMV-seropositive and one was HCMV-seronegative. To restrict sorting to alphabetaTCR-expressing T cells, an anti-gammadeltaTCR antibody was added in several experiments. In several donors, the dominant CD3+CD56+NKG2C+ clonotypes ranked among the top 10 CD8+ clonotypes, making up roughly 1.0-7.5% of CD8+ T cells. Those dominant clonotypes were again the most abundant among CD3+CD56-NKG2C+ cells in several donors, at about 25-60.1%. Whether the expanded NKG2C-expressing T cell clones were specific for HCMV antigens remained unclear. The eight sequenced donors were randomly selected healthy volunteers, three men and five women. To determine HCMV serostatus, a commercial ELISA kit was used to detect HCMV-specific IgG in serum. For several donors, bulk peripheral blood T-cell repertoires were also sequenced from unsorted PBMC. MIGEC was used to demultiplex reads and group the reads by UMI, and MiTCR was used to assemble and quantify clonotypes. Only TCR cDNA sequences supported by at least two reads were kept to exclude erroneous sequences. The tcR package was used for downstream repertoire analysis, with clonotypes matched between fractions based on CDR3 nucleotide sequence plus V segment. VDJmatch was used to annotate antigen specificity against VDJdb, with one amino acid substitution in CDR3 permitted.

The sample comprised PBMCs. Recombination linked TRBV5-1 to TRBJ2-1; the D segment could be TRBD1, given 6 matching bases. The clonotype was recovered from a woman under 30 in good health. The CDR3 is CASSSDSSSYNEQFF. The bases read TGCGCCAGCAGCTCGGACAGTAGCTCCTACAATGAGCAGTTCTTC.